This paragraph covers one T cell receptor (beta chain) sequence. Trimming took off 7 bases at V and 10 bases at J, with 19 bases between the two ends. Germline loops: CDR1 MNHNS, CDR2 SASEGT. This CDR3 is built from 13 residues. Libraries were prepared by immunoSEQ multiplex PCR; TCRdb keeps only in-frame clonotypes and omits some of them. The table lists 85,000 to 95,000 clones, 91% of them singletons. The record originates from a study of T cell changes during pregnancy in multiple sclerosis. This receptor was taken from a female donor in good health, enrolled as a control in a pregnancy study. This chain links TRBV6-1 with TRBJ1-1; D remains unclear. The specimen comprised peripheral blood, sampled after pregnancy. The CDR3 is CASKSKAERGAFF. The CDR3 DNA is TGTGCCAGCAAGTCTAAGGCAGAACGGGGAGCTTTCTTT.